The clone carrying this T cell receptor beta chain was found a few times. CDR1 and CDR2 from the germline V gene are MNHNY and SVGAGI (reference sequence). This CDR3 spans 14 amino acids. Trimming took off 9 bases at V and 5 bases at J, with 16 bases between the two ends. TCRdb reprocessed the 5' RACE reads with MiXCR, giving one entry per CDR3 protein. The data hold approximately 40,000 distinct CDR3 sequences, with approximately 30% observed a single time. Sequencing input: tumor-infiltrating memory CD4+ T cells sorted from the breast tumor. Specified subset: memory CD4+ T cells, CD4+CD45RO+CD25-. This sequence joins TRBV6-6 and TRBJ2-2; D possibly uses TRBD1 or TRBD2 (5 bases each). The receptor's source is a female donor with breast cancer. The CDR3 coding sequence is TGTGCCAGTCGAGAGGGGCCCAAAACCGGGGAGCTGTTTTTT. Its protein is CASREGPKTGELFF.